These T cell receptor beta chains were read from a single sample in a study of blood T cell repertoires in COVID-19. Profiling relied on immunoSEQ multiplex PCR, and the TCRdb table lists in-frame clones only, not all of them. The sample holds more than 15,000 clones; around 84% are singletons and the top ten take around 30%. The source material was peripheral blood. These receptors all come from a human donor with active COVID-19. The donor label of this sample is uncertain. Each CDR3 is given with its conserved first and last residue. D genes are given only for firm matches. Size tells how often a clone was seen (once, few, many) or the class of an expanded clone, and some rows leave it out.

clone size | D gene | J gene | V gene | CDR3 DNA | CDR3 protein
. | TRBD2 | TRBJ2-7 | TRBV4-3 | TGCGCCAGCAGCGCGGGACTAGCGGGAGTCGAGCAGTACTTC | CASSAGLAGVEQYF
. | . | TRBJ2-1 | TRBV6-6 | TGTGCCAGCCTGGATGGGCAGGGCCTCACCAATGAGCAGTTCTTC | CASLDGQGLTNEQFF
. | . | TRBJ1-6 | TRBV7-9 | TGTGCCAGCAGCTTAGCCGATTCACCCCTCCACTTT | CASSLADSPLHF
few | TRBD1 | TRBJ2-5 | TRBV20-1 | TGCAGTGCTAGTTCCGGTGGACAGGACCAAGAGACCCAGTACTTC | CSASSGGQDQETQYF
. | . | TRBJ1-6 | TRBV10-3 | TGTGCCATCAGTGAGGCCCGGGTATCCCTCCACTTT | CAISEARVSLHF
. | TRBD1 | TRBJ1-4 | TRBV7-8 | TGTGCCAGCAGCATCGGACAGGGGGCTAATGAAAAACTGTTTTTT | CASSIGQGANEKLFF
. | . | TRBJ1-2 | TRBV3-1/TRBV3-2 | TGTGCCAGCAGCCACTCCTTTGGGGGGGCCTATGGCTACACCTTC | CASSHSFGGAYGYTF
. | . | TRBJ1-4 | TRBV19 | TGTGCCAGTAGAGTCTGGGGCCAGGCTAATGAAAAACTGTTTTTT | CASRVWGQANEKLFF
. | TRBD2 | TRBJ2-1 | TRBV19 | TGTGCCAGTAGTGGCCACGGGGATACTAGCGGGGGAGGCTCCTACAATGAGCAGTTCTTC | CASSGHGDTSGGGSYNEQFF
. | TRBD1 | TRBJ2-4 | TRBV18 | TGTGCCAGCTCCCTCCGGACAGGGGAAGAAAACATTCAGTACTTC | CASSLRTGEENIQYF
. | TRBD1 | TRBJ2-2 | TRBV2 | TGTGCCAGCAGGCCGGGACAGGTGAACACCGGGGAGCTGTTTTTT | CASRPGQVNTGELFF
. | TRBD2 | TRBJ2-7 | TRBV19 | TGTGCCAGTAGCTACGGGACTAGCGGCTACGAGCAGTACTTC | CASSYGTSGYEQYF
once | . | TRBJ1-2 | TRBV5-6 | TGTGCCAGCAGCTTTTCCAGGGAATACACCTTC | CASSFSREYTF
. | TRBD1 | TRBJ2-7 | TRBV19 | TGTGCCAGTAGTATATATGGTACAGGGGCCTACGAGCAGTACTTC | CASSIYGTGAYEQYF
. | TRBD1 | TRBJ1-6 | TRBV29-1 | TGCAGCGTAGGGACAGCCCGTAATTCACCCCTCCACTTT | CSVGTARNSPLHF
. | TRBD1 | TRBJ1-6 | TRBV2 | TGTGCCAGCAGTGATGGGGGACAGTCCATAAATTCACCCCTCCACTTT | CASSDGGQSINSPLHF
. | TRBD2 | TRBJ2-7 | TRBV7-2 | TGTGCCAGCAGCTTAGCCCGACTAGCGTACGAGCAGTACTTC | CASSLARLAYEQYF
. | . | TRBJ2-1 | TRBV29-1 | TGCAGCGTTGAATTTTGGGAGAGCTCCTACAATGAGCAGTTCTTC | CSVEFWESSYNEQFF
. | TRBD1 | TRBJ1-1 | TRBV9 | TGTGCCAGCAGCTTTACAGGGGCTCTGGGCACTGAAGCTTTCTTT | CASSFTGALGTEAFF
. | TRBD1 | TRBJ1-2 | TRBV23-1 | TGCGCCAGCAGTCAAATCACGACAGGGTCCTACTATGGCTACACCTTC | CASSQITTGSYYGYTF
. | . | TRBJ1-4 | TRBV19 | TGTGCCAGTCAAGATTTAAGCAGGTCTCTCGGTGAAAAACTGTTTTTT | CASQDLSRSLGEKLFF
. | . | TRBJ1-1 | TRBV19 | TGTGCCACCTATCGTACTAACATGAACACTGAAGCTTTCTTT | CATYRTNMNTEAFF
. | . | TRBJ1-1 | TRBV28 | TGTGCCAGCGCCCCCCCCCTCAGGGTCATGAACACTGAAGCTTTCTTT | CASAPPLRVMNTEAFF
. | . | TRBJ1-2 | TRBV6-5 | TGTGCCAGCCCAACCCTATTTGGGGCAAAGTATGGCTACACCTTC | CASPTLFGAKYGYTF
. | . | TRBJ1-2 | TRBV11-2 | TGTGCCAGCAGCGTGCCCGGAGACTATGGCTACACCTTC | CASSVPGDYGYTF
. | . | TRBJ2-3 | TRBV4-2 | TGTGCCAGCAGCCAAGATGGACACACAGATACGCAGTATTTT | CASSQDGHTDTQYF
few | . | TRBJ1-1 | TRBV7-3 | TGTGCCAGCAGCTTAGGGGGCGGTAACACTGAAGCTTTCTTT | CASSLGGGNTEAFF
. | TRBD1 | TRBJ1-4 | TRBV19 | TGTGCCAGTGGGGACAGTCGGACGGGTGAAAAACTGTTTTTT | CASGDSRTGEKLFF
. | TRBD1 | TRBJ2-1 | TRBV7-3 | TGTGCCAGCAGCTTAGGGACAGGGTCCCTCAATGAGCAGTTCTTC | CASSLGTGSLNEQFF
. | TRBD2 | TRBJ2-1 | TRBV5-4 | TGTGCCAGCAGCGACCCTAGCGGGAGAGTAGATAATGAGCAGTTCTTC | CASSDPSGRVDNEQFF
. | . | TRBJ2-5 | TRBV5-3 | TGTGCCAGAAGCCATAACAGGGTACAAGAGACCCAGTACTTC | CARSHNRVQETQYF
. | TRBD2 | TRBJ2-1 | TRBV25-1 | TGTGCCAGCAGTGAAGGGACTAGCGGGAAGGGCTCCTACAATGAGCAGTTCTTC | CASSEGTSGKGSYNEQFF
. | TRBD2 | TRBJ2-1 | TRBV5-1 | TGCGCCAGCAGTCTTACTAGCGGTAGCTCCTACAATGAGCAGTTCTTC | CASSLTSGSSYNEQFF
few | . | TRBJ2-2 | TRBV5-1 | TGCGCCAGCAGCTTTCCTACTAGCCCAACGGTATCCGGGGAGCTGTTTTTT | CASSFPTSPTVSGELFF
. | TRBD1 | TRBJ2-4 | TRBV7-2 | TGTGCCAGCAGCCACGACAGGGGTCACAACATTCAGTACTTC | CASSHDRGHNIQYF
. | TRBD2 | TRBJ2-7 | TRBV20-1 | TGCAGTGCTAGTTCCGGGACTAGCGACTACGAGCAGTACTTC | CSASSGTSDYEQYF
. | TRBD1 | TRBJ1-1 | TRBV4-1 | TGCGCCAGCAGCCTCAGGACAGGGACCAACACTGAAGCTTTCTTT | CASSLRTGTNTEAFF
. | . | TRBJ2-6 | TRBV2 | TGTGCCAGCACACTAGACAGGTCTGGGGCCAACGTCCTGACTTTC | CASTLDRSGANVLTF
. | TRBD2 | TRBJ2-2 | TRBV27 | TGTGCCAGCATGGGACTAGCGTTGGCCGGGGAGCTGTTTTTT | CASMGLALAGELFF
. | TRBD1 | TRBJ1-1 | TRBV7-9 | TGTGCCAGCAGCGCCCGACGACAGGGCACCACTGAAGCTTTCTTT | CASSARRQGTTEAFF
. | TRBD2 | TRBJ2-7 | TRBV5-1 | TGCGCCAGCAGCTTACAACGGGGAGGGCGCGAGCAGTACTTC | CASSLQRGGREQYF
. | TRBD1 | TRBJ2-3 | TRBV28 | TGTGCCAGCAGCCGAGACAGGGGGCTGGCCACAGATACGCAGTATTTT | CASSRDRGLATDTQYF
. | . | TRBJ2-7 | TRBV11-3 | TGTGCCAGCAGCTCCGGGCGGGCCTCCTACGAGCAGTACTTC | CASSSGRASYEQYF
few | . | TRBJ1-5 | TRBV12-5 | TGTGCTAGTGGTTTGTCGGGGGGGAGCAATCAGCCCCAGCATTTT | CASGLSGGSNQPQHF
. | . | TRBJ2-7 | TRBV7-2 | TGTGCCAGCAGCTTAGGCTTATATCTCAGGGCATCATACCACGAGCAGTACTTC | CASSLGLYLRASYHEQYF
. | TRBD1 | TRBJ2-5 | TRBV4-2 | TGTGCCAGCACCCGGGACAGCACAACGAAAGAGACCCAGTACTTC | CASTRDSTTKETQYF
. | . | TRBJ2-1 | TRBV6-4 | TGTGCCAGCAGTGGAGGGCCAAACTCCTACAATGAGCAGTTCTTC | CASSGGPNSYNEQFF
. | TRBD2 | TRBJ2-2 | TRBV11-2 | TGTGCCAGCAGCCGTCTCGGGGGGGGCGACACCGGGGAGCTGTTTTTT | CASSRLGGGDTGELFF
. | TRBD1 | TRBJ1-1 | TRBV11-3 | TGTGCCAGAGAAACAGGGGAGCCCCCCTCTATTCCGAACACTGAAGCTTTCTTT | CARETGEPPSIPNTEAFF
. | . | TRBJ2-1 | TRBV10-3 | TGTGCCATTATCTTCTCTAGCCTGTACAATGAGCAGTTCTTC | CAIIFSSLYNEQFF
. | . | TRBJ1-6 | TRBV5-6 | TGTGCCAGCGCATCGGGAGGGGATTCACCCCTCCACTTT | CASASGGDSPLHF
once | . | TRBJ2-5 | TRBV11-3 | TGTGCCAGCAGCTTAGGTCGGGGGGAGACCCAGTACTTC | CASSLGRGETQYF
. | TRBD2 | TRBJ2-3 | TRBV9 | TGTGCCACCTCTGCGGGAGCCACAGATACGCAGTATTTT | CATSAGATDTQYF
. | TRBD2 | TRBJ2-3 | TRBV28 | TGTGCCAGCAGTTCGACTAGCGGGAGTGGGACAGATACGCAGTATTTT | CASSSTSGSGTDTQYF
. | . | TRBJ2-1 | TRBV5-6 | TGTGCCAGCAGCTCCCTCCTCGACTCAAGCGGCAATGAGCAGTTCTTC | CASSSLLDSSGNEQFF